What follows describes a single T cell receptor (beta chain). It lacks a known antigen. There are no base qualities to consult, and no much larger clone falls within one base. Peripheral blood CD8+ and CD4+ T cells from healthy donors, Susac syndrome patients and multiple sclerosis patients were profiled by high-throughput TCR beta sequencing. The multiple sclerosis controls were treatment-naive patients whose relapsing-remitting disease, either stable or active, fulfilled the revised McDonald criteria. Bulk CD8+ and CD4+ T cells were purified magnetically by negative isolation, whereas CD8+ TEMRA cells were enriched by FACS. Blood was collected in EDTA tubes and processed within 24 hours, with PBMCs isolated through density gradient centrifugation. PBMCs intended for TCR sequencing were cryopreserved in liquid nitrogen and were subsequently thawed in a 37 degrees C water bath. The sorted or isolated CD4+, CD8+ and CD8+ TEMRA cells had a purity of 90% or higher.

RNA was extracted using the RNeasy kit, and roughly 0.5 to 1 microgram was reverse transcribed with random hexamers. The immunoSEQ multiplex PCR assay, which covers 54 Vbeta and 13 Jbeta segments, was used to amplify TCR beta CDR3 regions. Bias from PCR amplification was corrected by using a synthetic template baseline for primer optimization and for computational correction. The original methods were these. Reads were annotated to V, D and J genes according to IMGT and were analyzed with immunoSEQ Analyzer, with only productive sequences retained. Clonality was calculated as one minus the Shannon entropy normalized by log2 of the number of productive unique sequences. For each patient and control, public and private clones were evaluated among the 100 most prevalent clones. A clone was defined as Susac-specific if it was absent from the healthy and MS cohorts, from roughly 990 published viral clones and from other ImmuneACCESS disease sequences. TCRdb redid the processing of the public reads, applying fastp at Q25 and MiXCR, and retained in-frame beta chains. Duplicate CDR3 protein sequences are folded into a single record with the most common DNA and genes. The V and J calls were not made by the authors but by TCRdb's processing. The sample table holds about 180,000 distinct CDR3 sequences, of which approximately 96% were seen once. In total, the top ten clones hold approximately 0.09% of the sample.

After removal of 4 bases from V and 0 bases from J, the junction retains 8 bases not matched to a gene. Reading the germline V gene gives CDR1 SGHDN and CDR2 FVKESK. Counted from cysteine to phenylalanine, this CDR3 has 16 amino acids. Only the CDR3 portion is preserved as DNA: 48 bases, with reading frame beginning at the first base. This sample was included in a study of CD8 T cells in Susac syndrome (dated by TCRdb to the late 2010s). Some background on the complete study: Repertoire sequencing was used to test whether CD8+ T cell activation and differentiation in Susac syndrome was antigen driven.

Study-level results and caveats: The number of individuals in the TCR sequencing and HLA analysis was recognized as being relatively small.

In this chain, TRBV14 is recombined with TRBJ1-1; 7 junctional bases match TRBD1. The clonotype originates from a human donor with multiple sclerosis. Sequencing was done on a sample of CD4+ T cells from PBMCs. Here is the DNA: TGTGCCAGCAGCCGGATACAGGGGTTCATGAACACTGAAGCTTTCTTT. It encodes CASSRIQGFMNTEAFF.